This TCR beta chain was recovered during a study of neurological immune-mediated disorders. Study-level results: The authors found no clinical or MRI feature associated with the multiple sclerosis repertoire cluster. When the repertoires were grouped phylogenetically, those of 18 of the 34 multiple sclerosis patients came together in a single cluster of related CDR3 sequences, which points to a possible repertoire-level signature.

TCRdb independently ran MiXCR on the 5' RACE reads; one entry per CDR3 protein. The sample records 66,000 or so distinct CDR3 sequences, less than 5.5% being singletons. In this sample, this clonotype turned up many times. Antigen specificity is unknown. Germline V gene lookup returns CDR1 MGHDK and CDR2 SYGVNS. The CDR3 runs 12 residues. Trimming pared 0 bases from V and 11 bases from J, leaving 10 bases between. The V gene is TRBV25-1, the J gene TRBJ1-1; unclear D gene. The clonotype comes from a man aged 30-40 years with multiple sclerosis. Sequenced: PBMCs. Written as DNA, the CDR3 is TGTGCCAGCAGTGAATACGGGGAAAGGGCTTTCTTT. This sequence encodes CASSEYGERAFF.